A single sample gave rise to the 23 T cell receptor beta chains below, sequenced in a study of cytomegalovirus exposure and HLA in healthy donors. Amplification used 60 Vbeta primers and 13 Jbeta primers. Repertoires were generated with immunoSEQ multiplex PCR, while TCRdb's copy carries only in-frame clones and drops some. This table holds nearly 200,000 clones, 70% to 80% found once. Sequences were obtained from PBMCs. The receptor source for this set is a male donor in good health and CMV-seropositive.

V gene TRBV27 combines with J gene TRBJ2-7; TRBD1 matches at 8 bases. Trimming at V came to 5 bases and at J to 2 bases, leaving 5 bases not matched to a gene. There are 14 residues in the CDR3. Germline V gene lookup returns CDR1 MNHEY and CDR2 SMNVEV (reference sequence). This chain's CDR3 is CASSGQGRTYEQYF. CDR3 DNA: TGTGCCAGCAGTGGACAGGGCAGGACCTACGAGCAGTACTTC.

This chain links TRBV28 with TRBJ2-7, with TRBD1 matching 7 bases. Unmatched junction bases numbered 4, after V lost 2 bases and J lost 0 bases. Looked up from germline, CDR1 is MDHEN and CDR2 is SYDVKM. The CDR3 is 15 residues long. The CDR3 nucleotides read TGTGCCAGCAGTTTACGAGGACAGGCCTCCTACGAGCAGTACTTC. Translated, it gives CASSLRGQASYEQYF.

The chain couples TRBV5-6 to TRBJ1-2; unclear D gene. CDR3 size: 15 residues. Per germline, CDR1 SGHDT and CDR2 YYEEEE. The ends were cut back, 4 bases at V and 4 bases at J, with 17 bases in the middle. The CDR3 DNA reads TGTGCCAGCAGCCCGGGGAGGATGAGTAGCTATGGCTACACCTTC. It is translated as CASSPGRMSSYGYTF.

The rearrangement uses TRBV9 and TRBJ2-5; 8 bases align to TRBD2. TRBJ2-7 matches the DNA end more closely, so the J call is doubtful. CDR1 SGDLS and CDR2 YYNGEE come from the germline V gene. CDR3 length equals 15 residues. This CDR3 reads CASSVDPAGDYEQYF. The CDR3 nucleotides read TGTGCCAGCAGCGTAGATCCAGCGGGGGACTACGAGCAGTACTTC.

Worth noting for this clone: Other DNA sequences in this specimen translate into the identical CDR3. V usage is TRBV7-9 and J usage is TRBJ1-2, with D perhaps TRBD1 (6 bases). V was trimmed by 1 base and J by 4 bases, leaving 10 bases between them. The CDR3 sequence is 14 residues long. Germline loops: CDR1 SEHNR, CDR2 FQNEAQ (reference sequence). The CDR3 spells CASSLGDTAYGYTF. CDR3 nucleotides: TGTGCCAGCAGCTTAGGGGACACTGCCTATGGCTACACCTTC.

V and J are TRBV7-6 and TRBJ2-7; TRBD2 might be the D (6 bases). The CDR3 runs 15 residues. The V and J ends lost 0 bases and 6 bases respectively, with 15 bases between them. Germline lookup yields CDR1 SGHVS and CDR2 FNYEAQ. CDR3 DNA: TGTGCCAGCAGCTTAGCGCTAGCTCTCGGGAGCGAGCAGTACTTC. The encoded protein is CASSLALALGSEQYF.

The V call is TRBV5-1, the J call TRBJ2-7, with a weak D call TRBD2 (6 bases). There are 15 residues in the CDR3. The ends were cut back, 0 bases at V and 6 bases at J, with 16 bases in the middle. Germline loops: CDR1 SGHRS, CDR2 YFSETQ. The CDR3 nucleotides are TGCGCCAGCAGCTTGGCTCAGTCCGGGGGTGTCGAGCAGTACTTC. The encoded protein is CASSLAQSGGVEQYF.

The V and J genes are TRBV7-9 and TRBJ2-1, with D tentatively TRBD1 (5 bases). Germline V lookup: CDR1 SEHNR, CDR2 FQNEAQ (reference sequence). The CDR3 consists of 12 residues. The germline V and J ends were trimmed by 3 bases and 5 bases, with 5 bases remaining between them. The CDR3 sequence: CASSLDNNEQFF. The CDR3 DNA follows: TGTGCCAGCAGCTTGGACAACAATGAGCAGTTCTTC.

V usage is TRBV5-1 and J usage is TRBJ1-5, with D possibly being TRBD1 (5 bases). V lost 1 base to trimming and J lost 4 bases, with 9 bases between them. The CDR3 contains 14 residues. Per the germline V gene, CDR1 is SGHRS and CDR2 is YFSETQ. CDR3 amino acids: CASSLLPGNQPQHF. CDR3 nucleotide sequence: TGCGCCAGCAGCTTGCTGCCAGGGAATCAGCCCCAGCATTTT.

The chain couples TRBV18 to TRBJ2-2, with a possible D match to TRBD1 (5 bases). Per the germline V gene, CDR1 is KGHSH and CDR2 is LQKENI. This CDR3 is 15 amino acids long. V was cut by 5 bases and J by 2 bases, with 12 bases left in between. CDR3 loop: CASSDQGGNTGELFF. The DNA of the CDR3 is TGTGCCAGCTCAGACCAGGGTGGAAACACCGGGGAGCTGTTTTTT.

Here the CDR3 reads CATGLAGIYYEQYF. In DNA form, the CDR3 reads TGTGCCACCGGACTAGCGGGAATTTACTACGAGCAGTACTTC. The chain links TRBV10-3 to TRBJ2-7; TRBD2 agrees at 12 bases. There are 14 residues in the CDR3. The germline V gene has CDR1 ENHRY and CDR2 SYGVKD. V gave up 10 bases and J gave up 3 bases; unmatched junction bases: 7.

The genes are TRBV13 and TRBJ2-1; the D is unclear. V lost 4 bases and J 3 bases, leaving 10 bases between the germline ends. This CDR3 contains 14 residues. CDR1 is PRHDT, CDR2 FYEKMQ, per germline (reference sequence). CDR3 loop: CASSWQVRYNEQFF. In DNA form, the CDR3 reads TGTGCCAGCAGCTGGCAGGTCCGCTACAATGAGCAGTTCTTC.

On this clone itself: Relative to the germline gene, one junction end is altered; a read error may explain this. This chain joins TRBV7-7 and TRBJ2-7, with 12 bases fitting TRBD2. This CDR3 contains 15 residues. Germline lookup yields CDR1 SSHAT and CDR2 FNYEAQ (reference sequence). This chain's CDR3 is CASSSSSGRASEQYF. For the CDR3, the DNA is TGTGCTAGCAGCTCATCTAGCGGGAGGGCATCCGAGCAGTACTTC.

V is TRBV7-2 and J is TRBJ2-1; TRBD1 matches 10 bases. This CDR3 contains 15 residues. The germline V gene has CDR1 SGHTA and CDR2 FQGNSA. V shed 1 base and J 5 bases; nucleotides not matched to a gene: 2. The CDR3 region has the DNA TGTGCCAGCAGCTTAGGGACAGGGGGTGACAATGAGCAGTTCTTC. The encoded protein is CASSLGTGGDNEQFF.

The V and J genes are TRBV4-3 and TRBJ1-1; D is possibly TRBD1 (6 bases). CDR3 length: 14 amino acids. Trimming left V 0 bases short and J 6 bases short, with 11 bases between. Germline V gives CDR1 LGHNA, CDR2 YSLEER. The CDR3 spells CASSQDQGRAEAFF. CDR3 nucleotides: TGCGCCAGCAGCCAAGATCAGGGGAGGGCTGAAGCTTTCTTT.

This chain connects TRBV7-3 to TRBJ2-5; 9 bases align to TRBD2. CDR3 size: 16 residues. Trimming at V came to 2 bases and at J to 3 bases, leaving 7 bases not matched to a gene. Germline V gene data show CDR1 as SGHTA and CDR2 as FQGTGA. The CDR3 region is CASSLGVAGVKETQYF. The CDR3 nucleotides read TGTGCCAGCAGCTTAGGGGTAGCGGGAGTGAAAGAGACCCAGTACTTC.

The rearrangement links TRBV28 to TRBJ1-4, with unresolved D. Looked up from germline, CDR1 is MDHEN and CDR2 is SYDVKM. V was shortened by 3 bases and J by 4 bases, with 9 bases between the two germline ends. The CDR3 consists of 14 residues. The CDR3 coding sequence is TGTGCCAGCAGTTTCCGTCAGATTAATGAAAAACTGTTTTTT. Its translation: CASSFRQINEKLFF.

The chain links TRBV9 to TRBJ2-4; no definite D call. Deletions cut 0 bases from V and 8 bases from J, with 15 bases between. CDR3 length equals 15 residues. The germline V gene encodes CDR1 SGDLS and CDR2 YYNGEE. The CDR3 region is CASSVGKPRSDIQYF. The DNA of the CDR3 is TGTGCCAGCAGCGTAGGAAAGCCCCGAAGCGACATTCAGTACTTC.

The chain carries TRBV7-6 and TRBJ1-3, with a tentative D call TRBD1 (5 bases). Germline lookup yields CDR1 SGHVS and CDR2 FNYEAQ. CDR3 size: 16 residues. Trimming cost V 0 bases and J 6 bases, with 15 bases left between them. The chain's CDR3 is CASSLAYRDSINTIYF. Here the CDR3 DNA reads TGTGCCAGCAGCTTAGCGTACCGAGACAGCATAAACACCATATATTTT.

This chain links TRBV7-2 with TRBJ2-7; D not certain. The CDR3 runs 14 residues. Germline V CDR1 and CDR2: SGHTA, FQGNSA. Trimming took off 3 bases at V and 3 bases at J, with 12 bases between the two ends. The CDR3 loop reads CASSFFVRNYEQYF. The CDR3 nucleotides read TGTGCCAGCAGCTTTTTCGTCAGAAACTACGAGCAGTACTTC.

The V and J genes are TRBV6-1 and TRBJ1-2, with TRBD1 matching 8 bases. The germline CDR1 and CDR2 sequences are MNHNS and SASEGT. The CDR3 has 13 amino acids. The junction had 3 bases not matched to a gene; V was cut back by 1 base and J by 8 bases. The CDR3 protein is CASSEGRGLGYTF. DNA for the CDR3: TGTGCCAGCAGTGAAGGCAGGGGGCTGGGCTACACCTTC.

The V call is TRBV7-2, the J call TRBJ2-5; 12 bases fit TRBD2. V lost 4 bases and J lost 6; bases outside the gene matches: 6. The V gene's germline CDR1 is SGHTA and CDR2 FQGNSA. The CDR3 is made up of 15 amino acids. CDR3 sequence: CASSSTLAGGKTQYF. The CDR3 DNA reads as TGTGCCAGCAGCTCCACCCTAGCGGGGGGGAAGACCCAGTACTTC.

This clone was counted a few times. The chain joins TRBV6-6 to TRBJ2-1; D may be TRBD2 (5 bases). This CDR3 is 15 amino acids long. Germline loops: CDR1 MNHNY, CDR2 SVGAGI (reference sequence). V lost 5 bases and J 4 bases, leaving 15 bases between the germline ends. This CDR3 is CASSLERPQYNEQFF. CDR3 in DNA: TGTGCCAGCAGTCTTGAGCGGCCACAATACAATGAGCAGTTCTTC.